These 20 T cell receptor beta chains share one sample of origin, sequenced in a study of T cell repertoires in cytomegalovirus infection. These receptors have no identified antigens. From the reads, TCRdb called clonotypes with MiXCR, one entry per CDR3 protein. Found here are 900,000 to 950,000 distinct CDR3 sequences, 31% of them singletons; the top ten hold over 10%. The starting material was cultured CD8+ T cells from PBMCs, obtained from culture after CMV antigen stimulation. These receptors all stem from a human donor in good health (CMV status not recorded). Some clones in this sample may be carry-over from other donors' samples.

This clonotype was found many times. The chain couples TRBV7-2 to TRBJ2-4; D is undetermined. V gave up 4 bases and J gave up 8 bases, with 18 bases separating them. This CDR3 is 15 amino acids long. The germline gives CDR1 SGHTA, CDR2 FQGNSA. The CDR3 DNA sequence: TGTGCCAGCAGCTCCACTGACCAGATTCGTTACATTCAGTACTTC. This translates into CASSSTDQIRYIQYF.

V and J are TRBV7-8 and TRBJ2-1; no clear D gene. Trimming cost V 2 bases and J 6 bases, with 11 bases left between them. The germline gives CDR1 SGHVS, CDR2 FQNEAQ. The CDR3 has 14 amino acids. CDR3 amino acids: CASSLRDPGNEQFF. In nucleotides, the CDR3 is TGTGCCAGCAGCTTACGAGACCCAGGCAATGAGCAGTTCTTC.

A few counts support this clonotype. The chain has TRBV19 and TRBJ1-2; D is possibly TRBD1 (6 bases). This CDR3 contains 16 residues. Looked up from germline, CDR1 is LNHDA and CDR2 is SQIVND (reference sequence). The V gene lost 4 bases and the J gene lost 4 bases, with 19 bases spanning the gap. This CDR3 reads CASSTSGGGYIYGYTF. Here the CDR3 DNA reads TGTGCCAGTAGTACCTCCGGCGGGGGCTACATCTATGGCTACACCTTC.

The chain joins TRBV24-1 to TRBJ2-2; D not resolved. The CDR3 has 13 residues. Trimming took off 5 bases at V and 3 bases at J, with 6 bases between the two ends. Germline V gene lookup returns CDR1 KGHDR and CDR2 SFDVKD. The CDR3 loop is CATSAEYTGELFF. The DNA of the CDR3 is TGTGCCACCAGTGCCGAGTACACCGGGGAGCTGTTTTTT.

With respect to this clonotype: Being one base from a much bigger clone, this may be a read error. This chain connects TRBV7-6 to TRBJ2-7; TRBD2 is a possible D gene (5 bases). Germline lookup yields CDR1 SGHVS and CDR2 FNYEAQ. The CDR3 runs to 12 residues. The DNA for the CDR3 is TGTGTCAGCAGCCTAAATTGGAGGGAGCAGTACTTC. Residues: CVSSLNWREQYF.

The rearrangement links TRBV25-1 to TRBJ2-3; D is ambiguous. CDR1 and CDR2 from the germline V gene are MGHDK and SYGVNS. Trimming left V 11 bases short and J 6 bases short, with 9 bases between. This CDR3 spans 10 amino acids. This chain's CDR3 is CAVRADTQYF. DNA of the CDR3: TGTGCCGTACGAGCTGATACGCAGTATTTT. The whole variable domain, remainder taken from reference TRBV25-1 and TRBJ2-3, is EADIYQTPRYLVIGTGKKITLECSQTMGHDKMYWYQQDPGMELHLIHYSYGVNSTEKGDLSSESTVSRIRTEHFPLTLESARPSHTSQYLCAVRADTQYFGPGTRLTVL.

J is TRBJ2-1 and V is TRBV19; D tentatively reads TRBD1 or TRBD2 (5 bases each). The CDR3 extends over 13 amino acids. Per germline, CDR1 LNHDA and CDR2 SQIVND (reference sequence). V gave up 4 bases and J gave up 9 bases, with 13 bases separating them. The CDR3 reads CASSSLHGGEQFF. As DNA, the CDR3 is TGTGCCAGTAGTAGCCTACATGGGGGTGAGCAGTTCTTC.

The chain employs TRBV6-1 and TRBJ1-1, with D unclear. CDR3 length: 11 amino acids. The V end was cut by 8 bases, the J end by 0 bases, with 4 bases between. Germline CDR1 is MNHNS and CDR2 is SASEGT. CDR3 region: CASLVNTEAFF. CDR3 sequence (DNA): TGTGCCAGCCTTGTGAACACTGAAGCTTTCTTT.

A few counts support this clonotype. V is TRBV11-2 and J is TRBJ2-7; a possible D gene is TRBD2 (6 bases). Per the germline V gene, CDR1 is SGHAT and CDR2 is FQNNGV. The V end was cut by 3 bases, the J end by 7 bases, with 16 bases between. This CDR3 spans 14 amino acids. CDR3 bases: TGTGCCAGCAGCTTGGGAGGACCTACGAGGGAGCAGTACGTC. Translated: CASSLGGPTREQYV.

This clonotype was seen a handful of times. The V and J genes are TRBV7-9 and TRBJ2-2; TRBD2 is a possible D gene (5 bases). Germline-derived CDR1 and CDR2 are SEHNR and FQNEAQ (reference sequence). V dropped 5 bases and J dropped 9 bases, with 13 bases sitting between them. The CDR3 loop spans 13 amino acids. The CDR3 region is CASSRSDQRELFF. In DNA form, the CDR3 reads TGTGCCAGCAGCCGTAGCGACCAGAGGGAGCTGTTTTTT. The full variable domain, its missing parts supplied by reference TRBV7-9 and TRBJ2-2, is DTGVSQNPRHKITKRGQNVTFRCDPISEHNRLYWYRQTLGQGPEFLTYFQNEAQLEKSRLLSDRFSAERPKGSFSTLEIQRTEQGDSAMYLCASSRSDQRELFFGEGSRLTVL.

This clonotype was picked up many times. The rearrangement uses TRBV12-3 or TRBV12-4 and TRBJ2-7; TRBD1 is a possible D gene (5 bases). The CDR3 has 17 amino acids. Deletions cut 7 bases from V and 2 bases from J, with 24 bases between. The CDR3: CASTFVPSLQATYEQYF. CDR3 bases: TGTGCCAGCACCTTCGTCCCAAGCTTACAGGCCACCTACGAGCAGTACTTC.

This clonotype was recorded a few times. The CDR3 nucleotides are TGTGCCAGCAGCTTAGTACAGTCGAACACCGGGGAGCTGTTTTTT. Amino acid sequence: CASSLVQSNTGELFF. The chain combines TRBV11-2 with TRBJ2-2; D is undetermined. This CDR3 spans 15 amino acids. Per germline, CDR1 SGHAT and CDR2 FQNNGV. Trimming took 1 base from V and 0 from J, leaving 6 bases between them. The whole variable domain, filled in from reference TRBV11-2 and TRBJ2-2, reads EAGVAQSPRYKIIEKRQSVAFWCNPISGHATLYWYQQILGQGPKLLIQFQNNGVVDDSQLPKDRFSAERLKGVDSTLKIQPAKLEDSAVYLCASSLVQSNTGELFFGEGSRLTVL.

V and J are TRBV10-2 and TRBJ1-2, with TRBD1 identical over 7 bases. V dropped 2 bases and J dropped 4; count of bases not matched to a gene: 4. CDR3 size: 14 residues. Germline lookup yields CDR1 WSHSY and CDR2 SAAADI. CDR3 loop: CASSEPGTAYGYTF. The CDR3 bases are TGCGCCAGCAGTGAGCCTGGGACAGCCTATGGCTACACCTTC.

The rearrangement joins TRBV19 to TRBJ2-3; unclear D gene. Germline V gene sequence: CDR1 LNHDA, CDR2 SQIVND (reference sequence). The length of the CDR3 is 15 residues. Deletions cut 1 base from V and 2 bases from J, with 10 bases between. The CDR3 region has the DNA TGTGCCAGTAGTATAGTACATGATCCCACAGATACGCAGTATTTT. This codes for CASSIVHDPTDTQYF.

This clonotype was picked up many times. This chain connects TRBV12-3 or TRBV12-4 to TRBJ1-5; D is undetermined. The V end lost 6 bases, the J end lost 3 bases, and 12 bases lay between the germline ends. CDR3 length: 14 amino acids. Here the CDR3 DNA reads TGTGCCAGCAGCTTGGGGTCGAACAATCAGCCCCAGCATTTT. Its translation: CASSLGSNNQPQHF.

This clonotype was observed a handful of times. Written as DNA, the CDR3 is TGTGCCAGCAGCACCCTCCCCACAGATACGCAGTATTTT. It yields the protein CASSTLPTDTQYF. The rearrangement uses TRBV7-6 and TRBJ2-3; the D is unclear. Germline V lookup: CDR1 SGHVS, CDR2 FNYEAQ. Trimming cost V 5 bases and J 2 bases, with 8 bases left between them. This CDR3 has 13 amino acids. The entire variable domain, with the rest obtained from reference TRBV7-6 and TRBJ2-3, is as follows: GAGVSQSPRYKVTKRGQDVALRCDPISGHVSLYWYRQALGQGPEFLTYFNYEAQQDKSGLPNDRFSAERPEGSISTLTIQRTEQRDSAMYRCASSTLPTDTQYFGPGTRLTVL.

In the case of this clonotype: The germline gene is not matched at one end of the junction; a read error may be the cause. The chain joins TRBV7-6 to TRBJ2-7; no definite D call. Germline V gene sequence: CDR1 SGHVS, CDR2 FNYEAQ. The CDR3 runs 15 residues. The CDR3, as DNA: TGTGCCAGCAGCTTAGGGCCTTCCTCGAACTACGATCAGTACTTC. It yields the protein CASSLGPSSNYDQYF.

This CDR3 is CASSLVRDNSGNTIYF. Written as DNA, the CDR3 is TGTGCCAGCAGCTTAGTACGGGATAATTCTGGAAACACCATATATTTT. The chain recombines TRBV7-2 with TRBJ1-3; D remains unclear. The V gene's germline CDR1 is SGHTA and CDR2 FQGNSA. Trimming stripped 1 base from V and 1 base from J, with 11 bases between. The length of the CDR3 is 16 residues.

This clonotype came up many times. V is TRBV7-2 and J is TRBJ2-1; the D is unclear. V gave up 4 bases and J gave up 8 bases, with 24 bases separating them. CDR1 is SGHTA and CDR2 is FQGNSA in the germline V gene. This CDR3 has 17 residues. CDR3: CASSSLYLMVQSHEQFF. The CDR3 DNA follows: TGTGCCAGCAGCTCTCTGTACCTAATGGTCCAGTCCCATGAGCAGTTCTTC.

The V gene is TRBV12-5, the J gene TRBJ2-3; the match to TRBD2 covers 11 bases. The CDR3 spans 15 residues. Germline values: CDR1 LGHNT, CDR2 FRNRAP. V lost 2 bases to trimming and J lost 14 bases; unmatched junction nucleotides: 12. Here the CDR3 reads CASGLSLPTSGALYF. In nucleotides, the CDR3 is TGTGCTAGTGGTTTGTCCCTCCCGACTAGCGGGGCCTTGTATTTT.